A single count supports the clone carrying this TCR beta chain. These data are taken from a study of pediatric ulcerative colitis. V lost 6 bases and J 7 bases, leaving 19 bases between the germline ends. This CDR3 spans 14 amino acids. The germline V gene encodes CDR1 SGHRS and CDR2 YFSETQ. Sequencing was at survey level. Only in-frame clones appear in the TCRdb table, and some are missing; sequencing was by immunoSEQ multiplex PCR. The table has around 68,000 clones, 75% to 85% seen once. The chain combines TRBV5-1 with TRBJ1-2, with a weak D call TRBD1 (6 bases). The sample comprised blood. This TCR was sampled from a boy younger than 18 with moderate ulcerative colitis. The CDR3 is CASNPSGAGSGYTF. Here the CDR3 DNA reads TGCGCCAGCAACCCGTCGGGGGCTGGGAGTGGCTACACCTTC.